The rows below give T cell receptor beta chains drawn from one sample of a study of beta chain features in type 1 diabetes. Sequencing was performed with immunoSEQ multiplex PCR; in TCRdb, only in-frame clones are kept and a portion is missing. The sample consists of about 740,000 clones, roughly 13% of them appearing once. Sequencing used naive CD4+ T cells from blood. These receptors were taken from a man aged 18 to 30 with type 1 diabetes. The CDR3 runs from the conserved cysteine through the conserved F or W.

v_call,j_call,cdr3_aa
TRBV19,TRBJ2-7,CASSIRGIASYEQYF
TRBV6-4,TRBJ2-3,CASSESLTDTQYF
TRBV11-2,TRBJ2-3,CASSERLSGVPDTQYF
TRBV27,TRBJ1-2,CASRTAYGYTF
TRBV5-6,TRBJ2-7,CASSLEQVGDYEQYF
TRBV7-2,TRBJ1-1,CASSWDRGVAEAFF
TRBV13,TRBJ1-1,CASSLWRKAFF
TRBV7-2,TRBJ2-7,CASSFWRGPTYEQYF
TRBV15,TRBJ2-5,CATSRDRGSAETQYF
TRBV28,TRBJ2-6,CASSPRGSGANVLTF
TRBV5-1,TRBJ1-2,CASNLDRGRGGYTF
TRBV4-1,TRBJ2-7,CASSQGRHLSYEQYF
TRBV4-1,TRBJ1-2,CASSQDRQEFANYGYTF
TRBV30,TRBJ1-4,CAWNVGQATNEKLFF
TRBV5-1,TRBJ1-1,CASQTGVGVNTEAFF
TRBV7-9,TRBJ2-7,CASSPADRGAYEQYF
TRBV5-4,TRBJ1-4,CASSLFPGVNEKLFF
TRBV19,TRBJ2-5,CASRPQSGTETQYF
TRBV14,TRBJ2-3,CASSQGTGRWGTDTQYF
TRBV14,TRBJ1-4,CASSQGGSGEKLFF
TRBV15,TRBJ2-5,CATSRGGTSLPQETQYF
TRBV18,TRBJ1-5,CASSPGQGTDQPQHF
TRBV7-9,TRBJ1-2,CASSREGEGYTF
TRBV14,TRBJ1-2,CASSRSHTSGSYTF
TRBV15,TRBJ2-7,CATSSLDSLNEQYF
TRBV5-1,TRBJ1-1,CASSLAGTGESEAFF
TRBV5-1,TRBJ2-7,CASSLDAKQYF
TRBV27,TRBJ1-2,CASRLTGDYGYTF
TRBV4-2,TRBJ2-7,CASSPPGQVGYEQYF
TRBV5-1,TRBJ2-5,CASRTAQETQYF
TRBV19,TRBJ2-1,CASSIETSYNEQFF
TRBV13,TRBJ2-7,CASSYSVGQGAPRYF
TRBV11-1,TRBJ2-3,CASSLVAGASTDTQYF
TRBV29-1,TRBJ1-2,CSVSGLLSYGYTF
TRBV7-9,TRBJ2-6,CASRLVSGANVLTF
TRBV28,TRBJ2-7,CASSRDREWYEQYF
TRBV6-5,TRBJ1-2,CASSYDTNYGYTF
TRBV2,TRBJ2-3,CADTRTASTDTQYF
TRBV7-7,TRBJ2-2,CASSTGQGAGTGELFF
TRBV30,TRBJ2-3,CAWSGQGGWADTQYF
TRBV30,TRBJ2-1,CAWSPIVTSEQFF
TRBV29-1,TRBJ1-2,CSVGHRLNYGYTF
TRBV4-1,TRBJ2-7,CASSHMGQVVREQYF
TRBV29-1,TRBJ1-1,CSVDDSLNTEAFF
TRBV5-1,TRBJ1-6,CASSVQEWGNSPLHF
TRBV14,TRBJ2-5,CASSQAGGETQYF
TRBV7-2,TRBJ2-2,CASSSARINTGELFF